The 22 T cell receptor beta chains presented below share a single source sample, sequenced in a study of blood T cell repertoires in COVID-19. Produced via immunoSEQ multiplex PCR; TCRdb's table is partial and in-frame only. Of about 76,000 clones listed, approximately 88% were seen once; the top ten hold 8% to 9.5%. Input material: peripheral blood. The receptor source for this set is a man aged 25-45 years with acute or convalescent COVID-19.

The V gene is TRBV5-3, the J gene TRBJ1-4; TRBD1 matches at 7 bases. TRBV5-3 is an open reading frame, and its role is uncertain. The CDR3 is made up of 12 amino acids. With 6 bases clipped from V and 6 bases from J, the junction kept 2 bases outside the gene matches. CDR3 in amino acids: CARIGQDEKLFF. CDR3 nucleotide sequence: TGTGCCAGAATTGGACAGGATGAAAAACTGTTTTTT.

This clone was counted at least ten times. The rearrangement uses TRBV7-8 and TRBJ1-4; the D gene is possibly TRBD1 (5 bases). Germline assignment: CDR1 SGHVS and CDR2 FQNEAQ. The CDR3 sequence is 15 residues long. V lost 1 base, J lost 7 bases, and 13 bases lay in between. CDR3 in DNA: TGTGCCAGCAGCTTAGGGGCAGGGAATCTTGAAAAACTGTTTTTT. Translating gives CASSLGAGNLEKLFF.

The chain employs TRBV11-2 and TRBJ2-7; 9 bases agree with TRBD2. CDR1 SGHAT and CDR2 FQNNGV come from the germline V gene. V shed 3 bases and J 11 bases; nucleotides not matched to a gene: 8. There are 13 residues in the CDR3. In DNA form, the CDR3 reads TGTGCCAGCAGCTTGATAGCGGGAGAAAAAGAGTACTTC. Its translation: CASSLIAGEKEYF. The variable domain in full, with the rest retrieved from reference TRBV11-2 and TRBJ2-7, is EAGVAQSPRYKIIEKRQSVAFWCNPISGHATLYWYQQILGQGPKLLIQFQNNGVVDDSQLPKDRFSAERLKGVDSTLKIQPAKLEDSAVYLCASSLIAGEKEYFGPGTRLTVT.

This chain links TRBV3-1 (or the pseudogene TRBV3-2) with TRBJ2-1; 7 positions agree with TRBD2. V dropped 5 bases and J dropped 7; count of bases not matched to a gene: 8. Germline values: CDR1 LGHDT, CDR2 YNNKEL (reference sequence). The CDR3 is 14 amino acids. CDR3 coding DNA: TGTGCCAGCAGCTCTAGCGGCCTTTGGAATGAGCAGTTCTTC. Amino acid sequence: CASSSSGLWNEQFF.

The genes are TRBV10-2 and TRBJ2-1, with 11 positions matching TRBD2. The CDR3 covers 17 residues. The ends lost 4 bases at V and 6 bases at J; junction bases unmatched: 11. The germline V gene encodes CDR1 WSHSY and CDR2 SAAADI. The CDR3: CASSALVAGGPGNEQFF. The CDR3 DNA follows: TGCGCCAGCAGTGCCTTAGTAGCGGGAGGGCCTGGCAATGAGCAGTTCTTC.

As DNA, the CDR3 is TGCAGTGCGCCAGGGGGTGGCTACACCTTC. It specifies CSAPGGGYTF. The J gene is TRBJ1-2, the V gene TRBV20-1; 7 bases map to TRBD1. This CDR3 comprises 10 residues. The V gene end was trimmed by 6 bases and the J gene end by 7 bases; junction bases not matched to a gene: 2. Germline CDR1 DFQATT, CDR2 SNEGSKA (reference sequence).

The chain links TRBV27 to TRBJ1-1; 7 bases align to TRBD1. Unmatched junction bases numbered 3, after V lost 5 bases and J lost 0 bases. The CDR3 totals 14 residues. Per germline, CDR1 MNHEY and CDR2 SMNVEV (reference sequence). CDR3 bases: TGTGCCAGCAGTCCACAGGGGTTGAACACTGAAGCTTTCTTT. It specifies CASSPQGLNTEAFF.

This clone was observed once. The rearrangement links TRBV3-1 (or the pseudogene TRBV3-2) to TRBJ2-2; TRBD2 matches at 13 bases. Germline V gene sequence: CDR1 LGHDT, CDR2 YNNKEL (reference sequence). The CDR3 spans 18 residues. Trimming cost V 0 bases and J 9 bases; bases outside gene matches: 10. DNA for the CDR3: TGTGCCAGCAGCCAAGATCTTTGGACTAGCGGGAGTGTCAGGGAGCTGTTTTTT. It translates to CASSQDLWTSGSVRELFF.

The CDR3 sequence is CASSERGLAGVDTQYF. The CDR3 nucleotides read TGTGCCAGCAGCGAAAGGGGACTAGCGGGAGTGGATACGCAGTATTTT. The V and J genes are TRBV7-9 and TRBJ2-3, with 14 bases matching TRBD2. The CDR3 is made up of 16 amino acids. The V segment lost 5 bases and the J segment 6 bases; nucleotides outside the gene matches: 7. The germline V gene has CDR1 SEHNR and CDR2 FQNEAQ (reference sequence).

In nucleotides, the CDR3 is TGTGCCAGCTCACCACGACAGGGTAACCCGGAAACTGAAGCTTTCTTT. Translated: CASSPRQGNPETEAFF. The rearrangement joins TRBV18 to TRBJ1-1; TRBD1 agrees at 7 bases. CDR3 length: 16 residues. With 1 base clipped from V and 5 bases from J, the junction kept 10 bases outside the gene matches. CDR1 KGHSH and CDR2 LQKENI come from the germline V gene.

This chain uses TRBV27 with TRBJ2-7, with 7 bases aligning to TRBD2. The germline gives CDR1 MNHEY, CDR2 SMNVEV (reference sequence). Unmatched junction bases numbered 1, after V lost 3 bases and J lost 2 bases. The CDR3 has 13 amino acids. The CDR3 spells CASSLGTTYEQYF. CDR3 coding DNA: TGTGCCAGCAGTTTGGGGACTACCTACGAGCAGTACTTC.

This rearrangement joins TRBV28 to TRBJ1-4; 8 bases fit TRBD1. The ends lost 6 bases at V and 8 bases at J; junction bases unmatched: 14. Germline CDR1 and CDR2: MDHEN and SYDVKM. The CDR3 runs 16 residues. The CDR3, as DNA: TGTGCCAGCAGCCTGGACAGGGTGGGGACGGGGGAAAAACTGTTTTTT. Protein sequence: CASSLDRVGTGEKLFF.

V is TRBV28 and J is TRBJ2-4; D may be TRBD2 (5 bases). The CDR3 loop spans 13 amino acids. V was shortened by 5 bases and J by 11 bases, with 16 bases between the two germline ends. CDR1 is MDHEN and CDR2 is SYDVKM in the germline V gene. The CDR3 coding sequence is TGTGCCAGCAGTCTTACTAGTATCCCTCTTCAGTACTTC. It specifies CASSLTSIPLQYF.

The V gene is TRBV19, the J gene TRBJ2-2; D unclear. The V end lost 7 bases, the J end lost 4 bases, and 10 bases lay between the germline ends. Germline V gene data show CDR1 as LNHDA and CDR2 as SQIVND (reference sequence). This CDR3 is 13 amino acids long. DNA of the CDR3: TGTGCCAGTAATACACCAGGCACCGGGGAGCTGTTTTTT. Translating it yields CASNTPGTGELFF. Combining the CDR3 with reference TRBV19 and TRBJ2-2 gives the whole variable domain DGGITQSPKYLFRKEGQNVTLSCEQNLNHDAMYWYRQDPGQGLRLIYYSQIVNDFQKGDIAEGYSVSREKKESFPLTVTSAQKNPTAFYLCASNTPGTGELFFGEGSRLTVL.

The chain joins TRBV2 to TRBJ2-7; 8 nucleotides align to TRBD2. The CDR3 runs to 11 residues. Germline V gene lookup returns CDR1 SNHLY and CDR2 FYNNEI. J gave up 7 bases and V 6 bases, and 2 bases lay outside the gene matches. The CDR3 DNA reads TGTGCCAGCAGGCCTAGCGGGGAGCAGTACTTC. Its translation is CASRPSGEQYF.

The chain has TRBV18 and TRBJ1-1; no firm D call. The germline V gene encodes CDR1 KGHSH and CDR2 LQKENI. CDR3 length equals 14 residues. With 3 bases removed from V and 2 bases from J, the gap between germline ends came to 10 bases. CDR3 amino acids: CASSPPVSNTEAFF. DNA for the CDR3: TGTGCCAGCTCACCCCCCGTCTCTAACACTGAAGCTTTCTTT.

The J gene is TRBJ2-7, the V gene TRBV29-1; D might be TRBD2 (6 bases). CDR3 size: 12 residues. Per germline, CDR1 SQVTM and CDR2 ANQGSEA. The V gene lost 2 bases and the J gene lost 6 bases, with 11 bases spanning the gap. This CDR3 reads CSVEILGGEQYF. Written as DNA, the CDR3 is TGCAGCGTTGAAATTTTGGGAGGCGAGCAGTACTTC.

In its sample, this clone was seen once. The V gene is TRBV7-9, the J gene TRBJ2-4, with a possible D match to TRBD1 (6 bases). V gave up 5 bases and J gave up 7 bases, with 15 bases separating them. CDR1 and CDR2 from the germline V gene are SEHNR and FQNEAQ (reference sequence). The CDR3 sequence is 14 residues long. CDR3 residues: CASSPQGYLNIQYF. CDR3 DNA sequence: TGTGCCAGCAGCCCTCAGGGGTATTTGAACATTCAGTACTTC.

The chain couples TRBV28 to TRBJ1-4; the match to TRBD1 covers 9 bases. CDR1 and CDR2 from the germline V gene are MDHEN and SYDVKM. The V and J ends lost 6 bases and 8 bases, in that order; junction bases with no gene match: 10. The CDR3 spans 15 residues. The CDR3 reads CASSPLGTGLEKLFF. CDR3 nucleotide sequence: TGTGCCAGCAGCCCCCTCGGGACAGGGCTGGAAAAACTGTTTTTT.

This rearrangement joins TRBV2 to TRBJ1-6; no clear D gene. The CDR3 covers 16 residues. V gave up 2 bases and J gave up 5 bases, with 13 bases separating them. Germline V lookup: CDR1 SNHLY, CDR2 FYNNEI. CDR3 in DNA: TGTGCCAGCAGTGAATTAGCTTACCGAAATAATTCACCCCTCCACTTT. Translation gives CASSELAYRNNSPLHF.

CDR3 sequence: CAMGQNSGNTIYF. DNA of the CDR3: TGTGCCATGGGACAGAACTCTGGAAACACCATATATTTT. J is TRBJ1-3 and V is TRBV10-3; 7 bases match TRBD1. Unmatched junction bases numbered 2, after V lost 9 bases and J lost 0 bases. The CDR3 runs 13 residues. The germline V gene has CDR1 ENHRY and CDR2 SYGVKD.

The CDR3 DNA follows: TGTGCCAGCTCACTAGGGACGGAGGGCTCCTACGAGCAGTACTTC. Translation gives CASSLGTEGSYEQYF. The chain combines TRBV18 with TRBJ2-7; maybe TRBD2 (6 bases). The V end lost 4 bases, the J end lost 0 bases, and 13 bases lay between the germline ends. Germline lookup yields CDR1 KGHSH and CDR2 LQKENI. This CDR3 has 15 amino acids.